This TCR beta chain was sequenced in a study of CD8+CD57+ T cells in acquired aplastic anemia. The template used for profiling TCR beta VDJ and CDR3 was genomic DNA. Via MiXCR, TCRdb re-called the reads, giving one row per CDR3 protein. The data contain some 150,000 distinct CDR3 sequences, 41% of them singletons. The germline CDR1 and CDR2 sequences are MDHEN and SYDVKM. This CDR3 is 16 amino acids long. J gave up 3 bases and V 3 bases, and 8 bases lay outside the gene matches. This receptor was identified in a human donor in good health, serving as a control. The V call is TRBV28, the J call TRBJ1-5, with 7 bases identical to TRBD1. The sequenced sample was sorted CD4+, CD8+, or CD8+CD57+ T cells (not recorded which) from PBMCs. Here the CDR3 reads CASSFTSGTVNQPQHF. As DNA, the CDR3 is TGTGCCAGCAGTTTTACCTCCGGGACAGTCAATCAGCCCCAGCATTTT.